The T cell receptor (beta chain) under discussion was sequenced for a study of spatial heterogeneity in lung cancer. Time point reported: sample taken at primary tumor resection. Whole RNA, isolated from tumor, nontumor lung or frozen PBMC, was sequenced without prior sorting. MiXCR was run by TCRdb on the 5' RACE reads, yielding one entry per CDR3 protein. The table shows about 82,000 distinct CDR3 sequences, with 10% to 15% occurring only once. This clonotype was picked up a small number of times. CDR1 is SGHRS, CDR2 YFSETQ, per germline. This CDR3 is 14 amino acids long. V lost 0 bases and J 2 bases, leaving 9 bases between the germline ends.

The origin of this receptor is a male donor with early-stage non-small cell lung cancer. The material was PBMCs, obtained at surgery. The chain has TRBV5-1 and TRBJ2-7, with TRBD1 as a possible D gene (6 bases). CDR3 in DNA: TGCGCCAGCAGCTTGGTGGGACAAACCTACGAGCAGTACTTC. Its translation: CASSLVGQTYEQYF.